This T cell receptor (gamma chain) was observed in a study of intestinal T cells in coeliac disease (dated by TCRdb to about 2020). General notes on the study: In the TRG cohort, coeliac patients were much younger than controls, with a mean age of about 17 years compared with 54.8 years. Duodenal biopsies from approximately ten coeliac disease patients and approximately ten non-coeliac controls were included in the TCR-delta (TRD) cohort. Duodenal biopsies from some 30 coeliac disease patients and 21 non-coeliac controls made up a second, larger TCR-gamma (TRG) cohort.

For this clone: The antigen it binds to is not known. The input lacks base qualities; no much larger clone sits a single base away.

The cysteine opens and the phenylalanine closes a CDR3 of 13 amino acids. The DNA shown is the 39-base CDR3, in frame from base 1. The germline V gene supplies CDR1 VENAVY and CDR2 YDSYNSRV. For each case, genomic DNA was extracted from ten 5-um FFPE scrolls with the QIAamp DNA FFPE tissue kit. To test whether coeliac disease could be classified from the TCR repertoire, the study used duodenal biopsies that were formalin-fixed paraffin-embedded, fully anonymised, and surplus to diagnostic needs. The study at large found these results: TRG clustering correctly classified 51 of 54 biopsies (roughly 94%), with a reported leave-one-out accuracy of roughly 87%. Coeliac and control groups differed significantly in age, although an age-split analysis did not yield significant classification. In training, clustering based on TRD kmers put every one of the 22 biopsies in the right class, and the leave-one-out accuracy was reported as 91%. It was not possible to tell repeated CDR3 amino acid sequences apart from PCR duplicates. FFPE-derived DNA was found to be relatively degraded, and loss of a proportion of TCR sequences in each sample was likely caused by this degradation.

The library was produced with multiplex PCR. The run used an Ion Torrent PGM. TRG repertoires were amplified from 150 to 250 ng of biopsy DNA with the LymphoTrack kit, in which Illumina adapters are carried by the primers. After purification with AMPure XP beads and quantification on a 2100 Bioanalyzer, the TRG amplicons were pooled in equimolar amounts. Sequencing of TRG libraries was performed on an Ion PGM instrument. Per the authors' processing: Using FastX, any read was removed if more than 10% of its nucleotides had quality scores below the third quartile calculated per patient. IMGT/HighV-QUEST was used to align reads in order to assign V, D and J genes, locate CDR3 regions and judge functionality. Sequences were converted to amino acids, and every sequence predicted to be non-functional was removed. CDR3s were split into kmers, with and without positional annotation; kmer frequencies underwent PCA, and samples were clustered using all 1023 combinations of PCs 1-10. Classification was validated by leave-one-out cross-validation, in which parameters were re-optimised on the remaining samples each time. Shannon diversity was calculated using the vegan R package from repeated random subsamples equal to the lowest read count. For TCRdb, the public reads were processed anew by CATT, and duplicate DNA sequences were folded into one row. TCRdb, not the original authors, processed these V and J calls. The sample table contains roughly 880 gamma-chain clones; only one count was recorded for roughly 56% of them. The ten largest clonotypes hold 11% of the sample.

This chain is built from TRGV8 and TRGJP2. The sequencing sample was made of a duodenal biopsy. The TCR sequence derives from a human donor with celiac disease. The CDR3 corresponds to CAPGKVRDWIKTF. The DNA sequence follows: TGTGCACCTGGGAAAGTTCGGGATTGGATCAAGACGTTT.